The 15 T cell receptor beta chains below were found in one sample sequenced in a study of blood T cells in healthy people across ages. A second roughly 6 to 12 cycle PCR used barcoded and J-beta primers. TCRdb processed the 5' RACE reads anew with MiXCR; each CDR3 protein has one entry. Of fewer than 1.5 million distinct CDR3 sequences listed, roughly 45% are singletons. The sequencing input was blood. Receptors were obtained from a woman between 18 and 30 years old in good health.

This clonotype was counted a few times. The chain joins TRBV27 to TRBJ2-1; TRBD2 agrees at 10 bases. The CDR3 has 15 amino acids. Per the germline V gene, CDR1 is MNHEY and CDR2 is SMNVEV (reference sequence). The V segment lost 6 bases and the J segment 6 bases; nucleotides outside the gene matches: 8. CDR3 residues: CASRPSSGRPNEQFF. CDR3 bases: TGTGCCAGCAGACCATCTAGCGGGAGACCCAATGAGCAGTTCTTC.

This clonotype was counted between two and nine times. This chain links TRBV4-1 with TRBJ2-1; 13 bases are shared with TRBD2. CDR1 MGHRA and CDR2 YSYEKL come from the germline V gene. V gave up 6 bases and J gave up 9 bases; unmatched junction bases: 11. The CDR3 has 16 amino acids. The CDR3 loop is CASRQILAGGPGEQFF. In DNA, the CDR3 is TGCGCCAGCAGGCAAATACTAGCGGGGGGGCCCGGTGAGCAGTTCTTC.

The V gene is TRBV6-1, the J gene TRBJ2-1, with D hard to call. The length of the CDR3 is 14 residues. V shed 4 bases and J shed 5 bases, with 12 bases lying between them. Germline CDR1 reads MNHNS; CDR2 reads SASEGT. Here the CDR3 DNA reads TGTGCCAGCAGTGGACGGATAGACCACAATGAGCAGTTCTTC. Translating it yields CASSGRIDHNEQFF.

On this clonotype itself: With a much larger clone just one base away, this may be a read error. The CDR3 DNA sequence: TGCAGTGCTAGCGGACCGACACAGGGGGCGTGGGAGCAGTACTTC. Encoded protein: CSASGPTQGAWEQYF. V and J are TRBV20-1 and TRBJ2-5; 9 positions agree with TRBD1. Losses at the gene ends were 3 bases for V and 11 bases for J; bases not matched to a gene: 16. The CDR3 has 15 residues. Looked up from germline, CDR1 is DFQATT and CDR2 is SNEGSKA (reference sequence).

The chain recombines TRBV30 with TRBJ2-5; TRBD2 agrees at 10 bases. CDR1 is GTSNPN and CDR2 is SVGIG in the germline V gene (reference sequence). Trimming cost V 3 bases and J 2 bases; bases outside gene matches: 9. CDR3 length equals 16 residues. CDR3 bases: TGTGCCTGGAGCCTAGGGCTAGCGGGGGTTCAAGAGACCCAGTACTTC. The encoded protein is CAWSLGLAGVQETQYF. Full variable domain (missing parts from reference TRBV30 and TRBJ2-5): SQTIHQWPATLVQPVGSPLSLECTVEGTSNPNLYWYRQAAGRGLQLLFYSVGIGQISSEVPQNLSASRPQDRQFILSSKKLLLSDSGFYLCAWSLGLAGVQETQYFGPGTRLLVL.

This clonotype was picked up a small number of times. V and J are TRBV6-5 and TRBJ2-3; TRBD1 aligns across 7 bases. The CDR3 is 15 residues long. After removal of 5 bases from V and 0 bases from J, the junction contained 5 bases not matched to a gene. Germline CDR1 MNHEY, CDR2 SVGAGI. For the CDR3, the DNA is TGTGCCAGCAGTGGGGGACAGACTAGCACAGATACGCAGTATTTT. This encodes CASSGGQTSTDTQYF.

The V gene is TRBV6-5, the J gene TRBJ2-3; the D gene could be TRBD1 or TRBD2 (6 bases each). The ends were cut back, 3 bases at V and 6 bases at J, with 16 bases in the middle. CDR1 and CDR2 from the germline V gene are MNHEY and SVGAGI. The CDR3 contains 15 residues. CDR3 sequence: CASSYPGRRGDTQYF. DNA of the CDR3: TGTGCCAGCAGTTATCCTGGACGGAGGGGGGATACGCAGTATTTT.

The rearrangement joins TRBV18 to TRBJ2-1; 8 bases fit TRBD2. The CDR3 consists of 15 residues. Germline V gene data show CDR1 as KGHSH and CDR2 as LQKENI. The J segment lost 7 bases and the V segment lost 3 bases, leaving 8 bases of the junction unmatched. The CDR3 DNA follows: TGTGCCAGCTCACCTCTAGGGACTAGAGGGAATGAGCAGTTCTTC. This gives the protein CASSPLGTRGNEQFF.

This clonotype has only a few counts. The CDR3 DNA is TGCAGTGCCCCAGCGGCTCCCTCGGATACGCAGTATTTT. It is translated as CSAPAAPSDTQYF. The chain recombines TRBV20-1 with TRBJ2-3; tentative D call: TRBD2 (5 bases). The CDR3 spans 13 residues. Deletions cut 6 bases from V and 6 bases from J, with 16 bases between. The germline CDR1 and CDR2 sequences are DFQATT and SNEGSKA (reference sequence).

The chain links TRBV6-5 to TRBJ1-6, with TRBD1 matching over 7 bases. With V trimmed by 0 bases and J by 7 bases, 3 bases remained unmatched. The CDR3 totals 15 residues. Germline CDR1 is MNHEY and CDR2 is SVGAGI. This CDR3 reads CASSYSGGQNSPLHF. The DNA for the CDR3 is TGTGCCAGCAGTTACTCAGGGGGACAGAATTCACCCCTCCACTTT.

This clonotype came up many times. The J gene is TRBJ2-3, the V gene TRBV6-1; 11 positions agree with TRBD2. The CDR3 contains 15 residues. With V trimmed by 5 bases and J by 6 bases, 7 bases remained unmatched. Germline V gene sequence: CDR1 MNHNS, CDR2 SASEGT. The CDR3 DNA follows: TGTGCCAGCAGTAATCTAGCGGGGGGCCTGGATACGCAGTATTTT. It encodes CASSNLAGGLDTQYF.

This sequence joins TRBV7-8 and TRBJ1-2; D call uncertain. Looked up from germline, CDR1 is SGHVS and CDR2 is FQNEAQ. The CDR3 runs 14 residues. The V and J ends lost 10 bases and 3 bases respectively, with 18 bases between them. The CDR3 DNA follows: TGTGCCACTACGGTTGCCCCCTTTGACTATGGCTACACCTTC. Residues: CATTVAPFDYGYTF.

This clonotype was observed a few times. This chain connects TRBV11-3 to TRBJ2-7; no reliable D call. The better agreement between TRBJ2-5 and the DNA end casts doubt on the J call. This CDR3 has 12 residues. Germline V gene lookup returns CDR1 SGHNT and CDR2 YENEEA. CDR3 in amino acids: CASSLGKGTQYF. The CDR3 DNA reads TGTGCCAGCAGCCTGGGAAAGGGGACCCAGTACTTC.

This clonotype has just a few counts. One junction end disagrees with the germline gene, perhaps due to a read error. This chain uses TRBV7-2 with TRBJ2-3; D is uncertain. CDR1 and CDR2 from the germline V gene are SGHTA and FQGNSA. The CDR3 has 16 residues. In DNA, the CDR3 is TGTGCCAGCAGCTTGCTGCTCCATCCGGGCACGGATACGCAGTATTTT. Translation gives CASSLLLHPGTDTQYF.

This chain joins TRBV9 and TRBJ2-1; weak D call: TRBD2 (6 bases). In germline, CDR1 is SGDLS, CDR2 YYNGEE. The CDR3 has 15 residues. Trimming took off 3 bases at V and 6 bases at J, with 16 bases between the two ends. CDR3 sequence: CASSGVLRTTNEQFF. Written as DNA, the CDR3 is TGTGCCAGCAGCGGAGTGCTAAGGACTACCAATGAGCAGTTCTTC.